One sample yielded the 11 T cell receptor beta chains listed below, sequenced in a study of breast tumors, draining lymph nodes, adjacent tissues. A single record per CDR3 protein comes from TCRdb applying MiXCR to the multiplex PCR reads. Of around 190,000 distinct CDR3 sequences in the sample, approximately 30% are singletons; the top ten hold about 3.9%. Breast cancer patients provided tissue from their axillary draining lymph nodes. The sample was axillary lymph node tissue. The receptors originated from a female donor with breast cancer. Some clones in this sample may be carry-over from other donors' samples.

With regard to this clonotype: One base away lies a much larger clone, so this may be a sequencing read error. The CDR3 does not close with the conserved phenylalanine or tryptophan, likely indicating a read error. This chain uses TRBV19 with TRBJ2-6, with D unclear. Germline-derived CDR1 and CDR2 are LNHDA and SQIVND (reference sequence). This CDR3 spans 16 amino acids. V was trimmed by 5 bases and J by 4 bases, leaving 15 bases between them. CDR3 sequence reads: CASSPLFSRGANVLTS. DNA for the CDR3: TGTGCCAGTAGTCCCCTGTTTAGTCGAGGGGCCAACGTCCTGACTTCC.

A word on this clonotype: A much bigger clone sits one base away, suggesting this may be a read error. V is TRBV19 and J is TRBJ1-2, with D perhaps TRBD1 (5 bases). CDR3 length equals 14 residues. The germline V gene has CDR1 LNHDA and CDR2 SQIVND (reference sequence). Between the trimmed V and J ends, which lost 7 bases and 4 bases, there was a span of 16 bases. The CDR3 region is CASTGREASYGYTF. In nucleotides, the CDR3 is TGTGCCAGTACGGGGCGCGAAGCTAGCTATGGCTACACCTTC.

In this sample, this clonotype turned up a few times. This sequence joins TRBV6-5 and TRBJ2-7; a possible D gene is TRBD2 (5 bases). The CDR3 has 15 residues. Germline loops: CDR1 MNHEY, CDR2 SVGAGI. V gave up 0 bases and J gave up 3 bases, with 12 bases separating them. The CDR3 is CASSYSRTGHYEQYF. The DNA of the CDR3 is TGTGCCAGCAGTTACTCCCGGACTGGCCACTACGAGCAGTACTTC.

The CDR3 bases are TGTGCCAGCAGCCAGGGGACAGCCGGAAACACCATATATTTT. Translation: CASSQGTAGNTIYF. The chain is built from TRBV3-1 and TRBJ1-3; the match to TRBD1 covers 7 bases. Germline values: CDR1 LGHDT, CDR2 YNNKEL (reference sequence). V lost 3 bases to trimming and J lost 4 bases; unmatched junction nucleotides: 3. The CDR3 has 14 residues.

A few counts support this clonotype. The chain has TRBV5-4 and TRBJ2-1, with D maybe TRBD1 (6 bases). Trimming removed 5 bases from V and 8 bases from J, with 26 bases in between. The germline CDR1 and CDR2 sequences are SGHNT and YYREEE (reference sequence). The length of the CDR3 is 17 residues. The CDR3 region has the DNA TGTGCCAGCAGTTTTCCCCCCCCTTTGAACAGGGTCGATGAGCAGTTCTTC. This gives the protein CASSFPPPLNRVDEQFF.

Comments on this clonotype: A single base separates this from a much larger clone, so it may be a read error. This chain connects TRBV13 to TRBJ2-1; D gene unclear. Germline values: CDR1 PRHDT, CDR2 FYEKMQ (reference sequence). Trimming stripped 0 bases from V and 15 bases from J, with 9 bases between. The CDR3 length is 11 residues. The CDR3 DNA reads as TGTGCCAGCAGCTTAGGCCAGGAACGGTTCTTC. Amino acids: CASSLGQERFF.

This clonotype was observed many times. This chain uses TRBV14 with TRBJ2-1; TRBD2 agrees at 9 bases. The CDR3 spans 16 residues. Germline V gene lookup returns CDR1 SGHDN and CDR2 FVKESK. J gave up 6 bases and V 4 bases, and 10 bases lay outside the gene matches. The CDR3 region is CASSRYSGRLGNEQFF. CDR3 coding DNA: TGTGCCAGCAGCCGGTATAGCGGGAGACTTGGCAATGAGCAGTTCTTC.

Of note for this clonotype: A clone one base away is much larger, so this may be a read error. Given the absence of the conserved phenylalanine or tryptophan at the CDR3 end, a read error is likely. This chain links TRBV18 with TRBJ2-1, with TRBD1 matching over 7 bases. J gave up 6 bases and V 3 bases, and 2 bases lay outside the gene matches. The length of the CDR3 is 13 residues. Germline V gives CDR1 KGHSH, CDR2 LQKENI. The CDR3 sequence is CASSPDRFNEQFS. CDR3 nucleotides: TGTGCCAGCTCACCGGACAGGTTCAATGAGCAGTTCTCC.

The table lists this clonotype with many counts. The J gene is TRBJ2-7, the V gene TRBV4-1; D remains unclear. Trimming took 0 bases from V and 2 from J, leaving 11 bases between them. The CDR3 contains 15 residues. Per germline, CDR1 MGHRA and CDR2 YSYEKL. CDR3 amino acids: CASSQEPRPPYEQYF. DNA for the CDR3: TGCGCCAGCAGCCAAGAGCCCAGGCCACCCTACGAGCAGTACTTC.

This sequence joins TRBV27 and TRBJ2-1; D not resolved. Germline assignment: CDR1 MNHEY and CDR2 SMNVEV (reference sequence). V dropped 10 bases and J dropped 5 bases, with 12 bases sitting between them. This CDR3 region has 12 residues. The CDR3 loop reads CATFVGHNEQFF. As DNA, the CDR3 is TGTGCCACCTTCGTAGGGCACAATGAGCAGTTCTTC.

Ten or more counts support this clonotype. The chain combines TRBV20-1 with TRBJ2-7; D is undetermined. Per germline, CDR1 DFQATT and CDR2 SNEGSKA (reference sequence). V lost 1 base and J 1 base, leaving 11 bases between the germline ends. The CDR3 extends over 14 amino acids. The CDR3 reads CSARGQLKSYEQYF. For the CDR3, the DNA is TGCAGTGCTAGAGGGCAGCTTAAGTCCTACGAGCAGTACTTC.